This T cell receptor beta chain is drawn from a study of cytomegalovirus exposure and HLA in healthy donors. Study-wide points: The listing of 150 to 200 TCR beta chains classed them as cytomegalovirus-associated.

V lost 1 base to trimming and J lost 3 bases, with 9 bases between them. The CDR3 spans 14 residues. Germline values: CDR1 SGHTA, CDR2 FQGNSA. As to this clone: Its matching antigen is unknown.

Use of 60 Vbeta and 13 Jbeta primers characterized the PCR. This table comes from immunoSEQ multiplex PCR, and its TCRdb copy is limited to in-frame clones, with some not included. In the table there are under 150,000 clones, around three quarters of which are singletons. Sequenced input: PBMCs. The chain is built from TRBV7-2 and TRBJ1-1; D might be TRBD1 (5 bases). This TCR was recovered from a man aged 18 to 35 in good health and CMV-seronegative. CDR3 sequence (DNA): TGTGCCAGCAGCTTAGGGGGGAGGGACACTGAAGCTTTCTTT. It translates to CASSLGGRDTEAFF.